This T cell receptor (beta chain) emerged from a study of T cell repertoires in cytomegalovirus infection. Study at large: TCR beta signatures that were public indicated CMV infection and matching HLA type. Study results and caveats: The response measured ex vivo was dominated by TCR beta clonotypes (HLA-C-restricted and CMV-specific).

The germline V and J ends were trimmed by 0 bases and 4 bases, with 6 bases remaining between them. The length of the CDR3 is 13 residues. Germline-derived CDR1 and CDR2 are LGHNA and YSLEER. This clonotype has a single count. Its target is not known. MiXCR was run by TCRdb on the reads, yielding one entry per CDR3 protein. The data contain hundreds of thousands of distinct CDR3 sequences, 30% to 35% of them singletons. The sequence derives from a human donor in good health (CMV status not recorded). Some clones in this sample may be carry-over from other donors' samples. This chain uses TRBV4-3 with TRBJ1-1; no clear D gene. The sample in question was cultured PBMCs, obtained from culture after CMV antigen stimulation. The CDR3 DNA sequence: TGCGCCAGCAGCCAAGAGTGGTCCACTGAAGCTTTCTTT. It specifies CASSQEWSTEAFF.